Below are 6 T cell receptor beta chains sequenced from a single sample in a study of blood T cells in healthy people across ages. Combining a sample-barcoded 5' primer with a J-beta primer mix, a second PCR ran for roughly 7 to 12 cycles. Via MiXCR, TCRdb re-called the 5' RACE reads, giving one row per CDR3 protein. This table has roughly 900,000 distinct CDR3 sequences, 40% to 60% appearing once. The sequenced sample consisted of blood. These receptors were taken from a man aged 25 to 40 in good health.

This clonotype was found a few times. The chain is built from TRBV5-1 and TRBJ2-5, with a tentative D call TRBD2 (6 bases). Trimming took off 4 bases at V and 12 bases at J, with 22 bases between the two ends. In germline, CDR1 is SGHRS, CDR2 YFSETQ. The CDR3 has 14 amino acids. CDR3 nucleotides: TGCGCCAGCAGCCGGACTAACTCTCTAAATGAAAAGTACTTC. Its translation: CASSRTNSLNEKYF.

The chain is built from TRBV4-2 and TRBJ2-3; D might be TRBD2 (6 bases). CDR3 size: 14 residues. Germline-derived CDR1 and CDR2 are LGHNA and YNFKEQ. V lost 1 base and J lost 10, with 15 bases in between. The CDR3 spells CASSQGEVPGAQYF. For the CDR3, the DNA is TGTGCCAGCAGCCAAGGGGAGGTCCCCGGCGCGCAGTATTTT.

This sequence joins TRBV20-1 and TRBJ2-4; D unresolved. The J call may be wrong; the DNA end is better matched by TRBJ2-7. The germline CDR1 and CDR2 sequences are DFQATT and SNEGSKA (reference sequence). The CDR3 is 13 amino acids. Written as DNA, the CDR3 is TGCAGTGCTAGCGAAATGGCGACAACCGAGCAGTACTTC. It translates to CSASEMATTEQYF.

For the CDR3, the DNA is TGCAGCGCTTTACAGGGGAACACTGAAGCTTTCTTT. It translates to CSALQGNTEAFF. The V call is TRBV29-1, the J call TRBJ1-1; D is possibly TRBD1 (6 bases). Trimming shortened V by 7 bases and J by 1 base, and 10 bases separated the two germline ends. This CDR3 has 12 amino acids. In germline, CDR1 is SQVTM, CDR2 ANQGSEA.

The V gene is TRBV7-3, the J gene TRBJ2-1; tentative D call: TRBD2 (6 bases). V gave up 8 bases and J gave up 5 bases, with 16 bases separating them. The CDR3 extends over 14 amino acids. Germline values: CDR1 SGHTA, CDR2 FQGTGA. CDR3 sequence reads: CASAGTMLDNEQFF. CDR3 nucleotides: TGTGCCAGCGCGGGAACAATGTTGGACAATGAGCAGTTCTTC.

The rearrangement uses TRBV25-1 and TRBJ1-1, with TRBD1 as a possible D gene (5 bases). Between the trimmed V and J ends, which lost 3 bases and 6 bases, there was a span of 17 bases. The germline V gene has CDR1 MGHDK and CDR2 SYGVNS. This CDR3 is 15 amino acids long. The CDR3 nucleotides are TGTGCCAGCAGTGATAGACAATCAGGGAAGGCTGAAGCTTTCTTT. It specifies CASSDRQSGKAEAFF.